What follows describes a single T cell receptor beta chain. CDR3 length: 13 amino acids. Trimming removed 5 bases from V and 4 bases from J; junction bases left unmatched: 1. The germline V gene encodes CDR1 SGHVS and CDR2 FQNEAQ. Libraries were prepared by immunoSEQ multiplex PCR; TCRdb keeps only in-frame clonotypes and omits some of them. This table holds more than 150,000 clones, 80% to 90% found once. The data are from a study of blood T cell repertoires in COVID-19. The rearrangement joins TRBV7-8 to TRBJ2-5; 10 bases match TRBD2. The TCR comes from a woman aged 80 or older with COVID-19, enrolled during active disease. The sequenced sample was peripheral blood. The CDR3 protein is CASSRLAGETQYF. DNA of the CDR3: TGTGCCAGCAGCCGACTAGCGGGAGAGACCCAGTACTTC.